These 19 T cell receptor beta chains originate from one sample sequenced in a study of cytomegalovirus exposure and HLA in healthy donors. PCR primers comprised 60 Vbeta and 13 Jbeta primers. Repertoires were generated with immunoSEQ multiplex PCR, while TCRdb's copy carries only in-frame clones and drops some. The table records 100,000 to 150,000 clones, roughly four fifths of them present only once. The sequencing sample was made of PBMCs. The receptors derive from a woman aged 45 to 65 in good health and CMV-seropositive.

The V call is TRBV15, the J call TRBJ1-5; 7 nucleotides align to TRBD1. The CDR3 spans 17 residues. Germline lookup yields CDR1 LNHNV and CDR2 YYDKDF (reference sequence). V dropped 0 bases and J dropped 7; count of bases not matched to a gene: 12. The CDR3 region has the DNA TGTGCCACCAGCAGAGAGCCAAACAGGGGCATGGGCCAGCCCCAGCATTTT. Translated: CATSREPNRGMGQPQHF. The complete variable domain, with remaining parts taken from reference TRBV15 and TRBJ1-5, reads DAMVIQNPRYQVTQFGKPVTLSCSQTLNHNVMYWYQQKSSQAPKLLFHYYDKDFNNEADTPDNFQSRRPNTSFCFLDIRSPGLGDTAMYLCATSREPNRGMGQPQHFGDGTRLSIL.

The V gene is TRBV2, the J gene TRBJ2-7, with 7 positions matching TRBD1. Germline lookup yields CDR1 SNHLY and CDR2 FYNNEI. This CDR3 comprises 12 residues. J was trimmed by 1 base and V by 8 bases; bases with no gene match: 2. The CDR3 region has the DNA TGTGCCAGCGGACAGGCGTCCTACGAGCAGTACTTC. Protein sequence: CASGQASYEQYF.

The chain combines TRBV7-9 with TRBJ2-1; weak D call: TRBD1 (6 bases). Trimming took off 3 bases at V and 6 bases at J, with 12 bases between the two ends. CDR1 is SEHNR and CDR2 is FQNEAQ in the germline V gene (reference sequence). CDR3 length: 14 residues. The CDR3: CASSFGTTLNEQFF. CDR3 sequence (DNA): TGTGCCAGCAGCTTCGGGACAACTCTCAATGAGCAGTTCTTC.

As concerns this clone: An end of the junction differs from the germline gene, which may be a read error. The rearrangement joins TRBV5-6 to TRBJ2-5, with 10 bases identical to TRBD1. Germline CDR1 reads SGHDT; CDR2 reads YYEEEE. The CDR3 loop spans 15 amino acids. The CDR3 reads CASSSTGTGAEAQYF. The CDR3 region has the DNA TGTGCCAGCAGCAGCACCGGGACAGGGGCAGAGGCCCAGTACTTC. Looking up the rest from reference TRBV5-6 and TRBJ2-5 gives the full variable domain: DAGVTQSPTHLIKTRGQQVTLRCSPKSGHDTVSWYQQALGQGPQFIFQYYEEEERQRGNFPDRFSGHQFPNYSSELNVNALLLGDSALYLCASSSTGTGAEAQYFGPGTRLLVL.

The chain uses TRBV2 and TRBJ2-5; D is ambiguous. The J call is doubtful: the DNA matches TRBJ2-7 better. Per the germline V gene, CDR1 is SNHLY and CDR2 is FYNNEI. The CDR3 consists of 12 residues. The CDR3 DNA is TGTGCCAGCAGTGAAGGGAGCTACGAGCAGTACTTC. This encodes CASSEGSYEQYF.

The rearrangement links TRBV28 to TRBJ2-1; 7 bases line up with TRBD1. CDR3 length: 14 amino acids. Germline CDR1 is MDHEN and CDR2 is SYDVKM. J gave up 4 bases and V 4 bases, and 4 bases lay outside the gene matches. In DNA, the CDR3 is TGTGCCAGCAGTTCAGGGGGTACTTACAATGAGCAGTTCTTC. This gives the protein CASSSGGTYNEQFF.

The chain combines TRBV2 with TRBJ1-2; D uncertain. V lost 0 bases to trimming and J lost 8 bases, with 13 bases between them. Germline CDR1 SNHLY, CDR2 FYNNEI. CDR3 length: 14 residues. The CDR3 region is CASSEARRSLGYTF. CDR3 DNA sequence: TGTGCCAGCAGTGAAGCGCGAAGATCACTAGGCTACACCTTC.

V and J are TRBV27 and TRBJ2-7; D is unclear. Germline-derived CDR1 and CDR2 are MNHEY and SMNVEV (reference sequence). This CDR3 has 14 amino acids. V shed 7 bases and J shed 3 bases, with 16 bases lying between them. The DNA of the CDR3 is TGTGCCAGCACCCAAGGTGCAGGTTTCTACGAGCAGTACTTC. This sequence encodes CASTQGAGFYEQYF.

The J gene is TRBJ2-7, the V gene TRBV29-1, with D perhaps TRBD1 (7 bases). The CDR3 covers 13 residues. Deletions cut 2 bases from V and 0 bases from J, with 8 bases between. Germline V gives CDR1 SQVTM, CDR2 ANQGSEA. The CDR3 is CSVEQGGSYEQYF. The CDR3, as DNA: TGCAGCGTTGAACAGGGGGGCTCCTACGAGCAGTACTTC.

This chain uses TRBV11-2 with TRBJ1-3; perhaps TRBD1 as D (5 bases). CDR1 is SGHAT and CDR2 is FQNNGV in the germline V gene. CDR3 size: 14 residues. V lost 3 bases and J 4 bases, leaving 10 bases between the germline ends. The CDR3 region has the DNA TGTGCCAGCAGCTTTGTGGGGCTCGGAAACACCATATATTTT. This sequence encodes CASSFVGLGNTIYF.

This chain uses TRBV30 with TRBJ2-1; 10 nucleotides align to TRBD2. The CDR3 is 14 residues long. Germline V lookup: CDR1 GTSNPN, CDR2 SVGIG (reference sequence). V gave up 1 base and J gave up 9 bases; unmatched junction bases: 6. This chain's CDR3 is CAWSALAGVGEQFF. In nucleotides, the CDR3 is TGTGCCTGGAGTGCTCTAGCGGGGGTGGGTGAGCAGTTCTTC.

The genes are TRBV18 and TRBJ2-7; 7 nucleotides match TRBD1. J lost 3 bases, V lost 3 bases, and 8 bases had no gene match. Germline loops: CDR1 KGHSH, CDR2 LQKENI. CDR3 size: 15 residues. CDR3 nucleotide sequence: TGTGCCAGCTCACCCCCCCGGGGACAGCTCTACGAGCAGTACTTC. Translation: CASSPPRGQLYEQYF.

This chain uses TRBV11-2 with TRBJ1-1, with D uncertain. The CDR3 covers 13 residues. The V and J ends lost 5 bases and 5 bases respectively, with 12 bases between them. Germline V gene lookup returns CDR1 SGHAT and CDR2 FQNNGV. The CDR3 spells CASSGMSRTEAFF. Here the CDR3 DNA reads TGTGCCAGCAGCGGTATGAGCCGGACTGAAGCTTTCTTT.

In this sample, this clone turned up a few times. This chain joins TRBV7-9 and TRBJ1-5, with TRBD1 identical over 8 bases. Germline CDR1 and CDR2: SEHNR and FQNEAQ (reference sequence). There are 13 residues in the CDR3. V was pared by 5 bases and J by 4 bases, with 1 base of the junction left unmatched. The CDR3 region has the DNA TGTGCCAGCAGCCAGGGGGCGAATCAGCCCCAGCATTTT. Its translation: CASSQGANQPQHF.

The chain recombines TRBV9 with TRBJ2-3; tentatively, D is TRBD1 (6 bases). The V gene lost 2 bases and the J gene lost 0 bases, with 13 bases spanning the gap. There are 16 residues in the CDR3. Germline CDR1 is SGDLS and CDR2 is YYNGEE. CDR3 DNA: TGTGCCAGCAGCGTCGACAGACAGGATAGCACAGATACGCAGTATTTT. Protein product: CASSVDRQDSTDTQYF.

As DNA, the CDR3 is TGTGCCAGCCCAATAGCGGGGGAGCAGTTCTTC. Residues: CASPIAGEQFF. The chain recombines TRBV7-8 with TRBJ2-1, with 8 bases matching TRBD2. From germline, CDR1 is SGHVS and CDR2 FQNEAQ. V lost 8 bases, J lost 10 bases, and 4 bases stayed unmatched. CDR3 size: 11 residues.

The rearrangement links TRBV7-9 to TRBJ2-5; D remains unclear. Germline CDR1 SEHNR, CDR2 FQNEAQ (reference sequence). Between the trimmed V and J ends, which lost 1 base and 2 bases, there was a span of 5 bases. The CDR3 loop spans 13 amino acids. The CDR3 region is CASSLGVQETQYF. The CDR3 DNA is TGTGCCAGCAGCTTAGGCGTACAAGAGACCCAGTACTTC.

V and J are TRBV6-4 and TRBJ1-2; tentatively, D is TRBD1 (5 bases). This CDR3 contains 13 residues. CDR1 is MRHNA and CDR2 is SNTAGT in the germline V gene. Trimming shortened V by 4 bases and J by 4 bases, and 10 bases separated the two germline ends. In nucleotides, the CDR3 is TGTGCCAGCAGTGCTGCGGGGGGCTATGGCTACACCTTC. As protein: CASSAAGGYGYTF.

The genes are TRBV4-1 and TRBJ2-5; TRBD2 agrees at 11 bases. The DNA end is more similar to TRBJ2-7, so the J call may be wrong. Germline V gene sequence: CDR1 MGHRA, CDR2 YSYEKL. The CDR3 loop spans 17 amino acids. In nucleotides, the CDR3 is TGCGCCAGCAGCCAGACCCGGACTAGCGGGCGGGAACACGAGCAGTACTTC. It is translated as CASSQTRTSGREHEQYF.